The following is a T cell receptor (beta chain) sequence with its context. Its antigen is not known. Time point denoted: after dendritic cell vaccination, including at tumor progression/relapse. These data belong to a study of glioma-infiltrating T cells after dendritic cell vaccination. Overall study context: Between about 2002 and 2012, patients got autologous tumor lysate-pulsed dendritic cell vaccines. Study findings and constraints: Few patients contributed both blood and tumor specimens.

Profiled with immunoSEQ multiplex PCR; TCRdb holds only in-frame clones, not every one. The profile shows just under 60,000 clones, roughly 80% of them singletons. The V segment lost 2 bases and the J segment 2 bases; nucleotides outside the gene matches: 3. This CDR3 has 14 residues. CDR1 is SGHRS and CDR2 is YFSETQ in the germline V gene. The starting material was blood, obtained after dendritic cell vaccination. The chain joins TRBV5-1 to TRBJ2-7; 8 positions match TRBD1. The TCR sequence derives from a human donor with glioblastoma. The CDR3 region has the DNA TGCGCCAGCAGCTTCACAGGGGGGACCTACGAGCAGTACTTC. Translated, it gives CASSFTGGTYEQYF. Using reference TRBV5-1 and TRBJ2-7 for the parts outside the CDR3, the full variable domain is KAGVTQTPRYLIKTRGQQVTLSCSPISGHRSVSWYQQTPGQGLQFLFEYFSETQRNKGNFPGRFSGRQFSNSRSEMNVSTLELGDSALYLCASSFTGGTYEQYFGPGTRLTVT.